The 20 T cell receptor beta chains below come from one sample, sequenced in a study of blood T cells in healthy people across ages. Primers used in a second PCR of roughly 7 to 12 cycles were a sample-barcoded 5' primer and a J-beta primer mix. In TCRdb, the 5' RACE reads were re-called with MiXCR into one record per CDR3 protein. The data hold about a million distinct CDR3 sequences, with roughly two fifths observed a single time. The sample taken for sequencing was blood. The receptors shown here come from a man younger than 35 in good health.

As to this clonotype: One junction end disagrees with the germline gene, perhaps due to a read error. The rearrangement links TRBV28 to TRBJ2-4, with a weak D call TRBD1 (5 bases). Germline V gives CDR1 MDHEN, CDR2 SYDVKM. The CDR3 has 16 residues. The CDR3, as DNA: TGTGTCAGCAGTTACCCGTTAAGGGGCCCCTCTAATGAACAGTACTTC. Translating gives CVSSYPLRGPSNEQYF. The variable domain in full, with the rest retrieved from reference TRBV28 and TRBJ2-4, is DVKVTQSSRYLVKRTGEKVFLECVQDMDHENMFWYRQDPGLGLRLIYFSYDVKMKEKGDIPEGYSVSREKKERFSLILESASTNQTSMYLCVSSYPLRGPSNEQYFGAGTRLSVL.

The chain links TRBV20-1 to TRBJ2-1, with 8 nucleotides matching TRBD1. Unmatched junction bases numbered 10, after V lost 0 bases and J lost 9 bases. The germline V gene has CDR1 DFQATT and CDR2 SNEGSKA (reference sequence). This CDR3 has 15 amino acids. CDR3 in DNA: TGCAGTGCTAGAGACAACGCAAGACAGGGGAGTGAGCAGTTCTTC. Encoded protein: CSARDNARQGSEQFF.

As for this clonotype: One junction end does not reproduce the germline sequence, and a read error may be involved. The rearrangement uses TRBV6-5 and TRBJ2-2; TRBD2 is a possible D gene (6 bases). Per germline, CDR1 MNHEY and CDR2 SVGAGI. CDR3 size: 17 residues. The CDR3 sequence is CASSDSLGTANTGELFF. The CDR3 DNA reads TGTGCCAGCAGTGACTCCCTCGGGACTGCAAACACCGGGGAGCTGTTTTTT.

The V call is TRBV10-3, the J call TRBJ1-1; D gene unclear. Germline V gene lookup returns CDR1 ENHRY and CDR2 SYGVKD. V lost 0 bases to trimming and J lost 2 bases, with 10 bases between them. The CDR3 contains 15 residues. CDR3 coding DNA: TGTGCCATCAGTGAGTCGCAAGGGATTAACACTGAAGCTTTCTTT. It encodes CAISESQGINTEAFF.

V gene TRBV19 combines with J gene TRBJ1-1; 7 nucleotides match TRBD1. This CDR3 is built from 11 residues. Germline V gene lookup returns CDR1 LNHDA and CDR2 SQIVND (reference sequence). With 4 bases clipped from V and 9 bases from J, the junction kept 2 bases outside the gene matches. The DNA of the CDR3 is TGTGCCAGTAGTAGGACAGGACAAGCTTTCTTT. This sequence encodes CASSRTGQAFF.

In its sample, this clonotype was seen many times. The chain recombines TRBV20-1 with TRBJ2-3, with 8 bases that match TRBD1. Germline V gene data show CDR1 as DFQATT and CDR2 as SNEGSKA (reference sequence). The CDR3 is made up of 15 amino acids. Germline trimming cut 5 bases from V and 4 bases from J; bases unmatched to any gene: 11. The DNA of the CDR3 is TGCAGTGCTGGGAAAGGACAGGGTGAGGCAGATACGCAGTATTTT. Its protein product is CSAGKGQGEADTQYF.

In this sample, this clonotype turned up once. One end of the junction is discordant with germline, which a read error may explain. The V call is TRBV5-1, the J call TRBJ2-7; D may be TRBD2 (6 bases). The CDR3 sequence is 13 residues long. The germline gives CDR1 SGHRS, CDR2 YFSETQ. The CDR3 DNA follows: TGCGCCAGTAGCTTGGAGGGTAGCAATGTTCAGTACTTC. Translation gives CASSLEGSNVQYF.

This clonotype was detected a few times. This chain uses TRBV5-6 with TRBJ1-4; D not certain. Trimming left V 1 base short and J 2 bases short, with 9 bases between. Germline V gene data show CDR1 as SGHDT and CDR2 as YYEEEE. This CDR3 is built from 15 residues. The CDR3 sequence is CASSLFSGTNEKLFF. The CDR3 bases are TGTGCCAGCAGCTTGTTTTCAGGCACTAATGAAAAACTGTTTTTT.

V gene TRBV12-3 or TRBV12-4 combines with J gene TRBJ1-1; weak D call: TRBD1 (5 bases). Trimming removed 7 bases from V and 6 bases from J, with 21 bases in between. This CDR3 has 15 residues. CDR3 coding DNA: TGTGCCAGCACCCCCGATAGAAGGGGTAGGGCTGAAGCTTTCTTT. Its protein is CASTPDRRGRAEAFF.

The V call is TRBV7-9, the J call TRBJ1-4, with D unclear. This CDR3 spans 15 amino acids. CDR1 is SEHNR and CDR2 is FQNEAQ in the germline V gene (reference sequence). Trimming cost V 4 bases and J 0 bases, with 9 bases left between them. CDR3 in DNA: TGTGCCAGCAGCTCGACGGTCGCAACTAATGAAAAACTGTTTTTT. Translation gives CASSSTVATNEKLFF. The whole variable domain, filled in from reference TRBV7-9 and TRBJ1-4, reads DTGVSQNPRHKITKRGQNVTFRCDPISEHNRLYWYRQTLGQGPEFLTYFQNEAQLEKSRLLSDRFSAERPKGSFSTLEIQRTEQGDSAMYLCASSSTVATNEKLFFGSGTQLSVL.

This clonotype was seen only a few times. The V and J genes are TRBV7-3 and TRBJ1-4, with no clear D. CDR1 SGHTA and CDR2 FQGTGA come from the germline V gene. The CDR3 spans 16 residues. Deletions cut 4 bases from V and 2 bases from J, with 14 bases between. CDR3 sequence: CASSSQKTATNEKLFF. DNA of the CDR3: TGTGCCAGCAGCTCGCAAAAAACAGCTACTAATGAAAAACTGTTTTTT.

This sequence joins TRBV9 and TRBJ2-1; TRBD1 is a possible D gene (6 bases). CDR3 length equals 16 residues. Germline loops: CDR1 SGDLS, CDR2 YYNGEE. Trimming took off 0 bases at V and 0 bases at J, with 10 bases between the two ends. The DNA of the CDR3 is TGTGCCAGCAGCGTAGCGGGACACCTCTCCTACAATGAGCAGTTCTTC. As protein: CASSVAGHLSYNEQFF.

The sample holds a few counts of this clonotype. The CDR3 nucleotides read TGTGCCAGCAGCTCCTGGACAACCAGCACAGATACGCAGTATTTT. It translates to CASSSWTTSTDTQYF. The chain combines TRBV7-2 with TRBJ2-3; D may be TRBD1 (5 bases). The V gene lost 4 bases and the J gene lost 0 bases, with 11 bases spanning the gap. Per germline, CDR1 SGHTA and CDR2 FQGNSA. This CDR3 has 15 residues.

This clonotype appeared many times. This chain joins TRBV7-2 and TRBJ1-2; D gene unclear. The CDR3 is made up of 15 amino acids. Germline V CDR1 and CDR2: SGHTA, FQGNSA. The V end was cut by 5 bases, the J end by 8 bases, with 21 bases between. The CDR3 coding sequence is TGTGCCAGCAGCCCAGACTCGACGGCGGTGGAAGGCTACACCTTC. Amino acid sequence: CASSPDSTAVEGYTF.

Turning to this clonotype: Possible read error: a much larger clone is one base away. The rearrangement joins TRBV28 to TRBJ1-1; maybe TRBD1 (5 bases). There are 13 residues in the CDR3. Germline assignment: CDR1 MDHEN and CDR2 SYDVKM. CDR3 protein: CTSSRQQNTEAFF. CDR3 bases: TGTACCAGCAGTAGACAGCAGAACACTGAAGCTTTCTTT.

A few counts support this clonotype. The chain couples TRBV28 to TRBJ2-5; 7 bases align to TRBD2. This CDR3 is 14 amino acids long. Trimming at V came to 6 bases and at J to 11 bases, leaving 15 bases not matched to a gene. CDR1 and CDR2 from the germline V gene are MDHEN and SYDVKM. The CDR3: CASSPFGGEVKQYF. DNA for the CDR3: TGTGCCAGCAGCCCCTTTGGGGGGGAAGTGAAGCAGTACTTC.

This clonotype was picked up a small number of times. The V and J genes are TRBV20-1 and TRBJ1-5; 7 nucleotides agree with TRBD1. The CDR3 has 16 amino acids. Germline CDR1 is DFQATT and CDR2 is SNEGSKA (reference sequence). With V trimmed by 6 bases and J by 1 base, 12 bases remained unmatched. As DNA, the CDR3 is TGCAGTGCCACCTCGGGACAGCCGTGGAGCAATCAGCCCCAGCATTTT. This encodes CSATSGQPWSNQPQHF.

J is TRBJ2-4 and V is TRBV2; D is unresolved. Germline V gives CDR1 SNHLY, CDR2 FYNNEI. Trimming left V 5 bases short and J 1 base short, with 15 bases between. The CDR3 loop spans 16 amino acids. CDR3 coding DNA: TGTGCCAGCAGTCCCGCCGGGTCGACGGCCAAAAACATTCAGTACTTC. Protein sequence: CASSPAGSTAKNIQYF.

The chain carries TRBV21-1 and TRBJ1-5. TRBV21-1 is labeled a pseudogene. The CDR3 is 14 residues long. CDR3 region: CASSKGLLNQPQHF. The CDR3 DNA reads TGTGCCAGCAGCAAAGGGTTGCTCAATCAGCCCCAGCATTTT.

This clonotype has only a few counts. The chain carries TRBV7-9 and TRBJ1-2; maybe TRBD1 (6 bases). CDR3 size: 16 residues. V dropped 0 bases and J dropped 2 bases, with 13 bases sitting between them. Germline assignment: CDR1 SEHNR and CDR2 FQNEAQ (reference sequence). The CDR3 DNA reads as TGTGCCAGCAGCTTAGCCTTACAGGGTGACAACTATGGCTACACCTTC. Translated, it gives CASSLALQGDNYGYTF.